This entry concerns a single T cell receptor beta chain. What it binds is unknown. The treatment denotes: about 20 received Ad26.COV2.S at low or high dose, single or two shots; 5 received placebo; per-sample allocation not given. Each sample was drawn 63 days after the first injection (of vaccine or placebo). Its platform was an Ad26 vector, and its expressed antigen was Wuhan-strain SARS-CoV-2 spike. These data originate in a study of Ad26.COV2.S vaccination and SARS-CoV-2 variants. Study information: Dosing was one shot or two shots 56 days apart.

Libraries were prepared by immunoSEQ multiplex PCR; TCRdb keeps only in-frame clonotypes and omits some of them. The data hold hundreds of thousands of clones, with more than 80% observed a single time. Study results and limitations: Whether participants received vaccine or placebo, their non-spike TCR breadth was similar. After vaccination, reports described spike-specific CD8+ and CD4+ T cell responses as showing substantial breadth.

Germline V gene data show CDR1 as SGHTA and CDR2 as FQGNSA. V shed 5 bases and J 7 bases; nucleotides not matched to a gene: 8. This CDR3 spans 14 amino acids. The specimen comprised peripheral blood, sampled in a trial of Ad26.COV2.S vaccine versus placebo. This chain connects TRBV7-2 to TRBJ2-1; 7 nucleotides align to TRBD1. The TCR comes from a person between 18 and 59 years old who received the Ad26.COV2.S COVID-19 vaccine or a placebo. Here the CDR3 reads CASSQQGRLNEQFF. For the CDR3, the DNA is TGTGCCAGCAGCCAACAGGGGCGGCTAAATGAGCAGTTCTTC.